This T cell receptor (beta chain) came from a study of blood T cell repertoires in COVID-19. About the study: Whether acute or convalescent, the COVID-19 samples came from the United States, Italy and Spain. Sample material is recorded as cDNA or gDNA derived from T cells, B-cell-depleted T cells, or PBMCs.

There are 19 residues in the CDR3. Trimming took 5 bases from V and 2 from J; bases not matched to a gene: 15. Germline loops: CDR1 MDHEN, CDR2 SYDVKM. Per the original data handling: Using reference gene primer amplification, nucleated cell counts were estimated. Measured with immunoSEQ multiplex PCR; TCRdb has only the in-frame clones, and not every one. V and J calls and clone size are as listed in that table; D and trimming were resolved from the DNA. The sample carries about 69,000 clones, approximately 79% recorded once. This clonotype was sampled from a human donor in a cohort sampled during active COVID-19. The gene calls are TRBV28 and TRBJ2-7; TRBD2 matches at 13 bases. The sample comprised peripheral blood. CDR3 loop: CASSPIPGLAGHIAYEQYF. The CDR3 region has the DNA TGTGCCAGCAGTCCCATTCCGGGACTAGCGGGACACATTGCCTACGAGCAGTACTTC.